This passage covers 22 T cell receptor beta chains from one sample sequenced in a study of long-term antiretroviral therapy in people with HIV (dated by TCRdb to the early 2020s). The immunoSEQ hsTCRB v3.0 assay was used at survey level resolution for TRB variable region sequencing. TCRdb re-hosts the immuneACCESS table, in-frame sequences only. Its copies lack some clones; in the studies checked, an unresolved V gene accounts for under half of them, and the cause for the rest is not known. Within this sample are 30,000 to 40,000 clones, with approximately 85% of them counted one time only. Around 4.4% of the sample lies in the top ten. This material consisted of unsorted PBMCs, taken approximately 3.5 years after starting antiretroviral therapy. The receptors were sampled from a young man with HIV.

The chain is built from TRBV5-6 and TRBJ1-1, with TRBD1 as a possible D gene (6 bases). Germline V lookup: CDR1 SGHDT, CDR2 YYEEEE. The CDR3 contains 15 residues. Between the trimmed V and J ends, which lost 3 bases and 6 bases, there was a span of 18 bases. CDR3 DNA sequence: TGTGCCAGCAGCTGGGGGTGGGGGCTGCTAGCTGAAGCTTTCTTT. This codes for CASSWGWGLLAEAFF.

This clone was seen only once. This chain links TRBV5-4 with TRBJ2-1; 14 bases match TRBD2. CDR1 is SGHNT, CDR2 YYREEE, per germline (reference sequence). The junction had 8 bases not matched to a gene; V was cut back by 4 bases and J by 8 bases. The CDR3 loop spans 16 amino acids. The CDR3, as DNA: TGTGCCAGCAGCCAATCGGGACTAGCGGGAGTCTATGAGCAGTTCTTC. This codes for CASSQSGLAGVYEQFF.

This clone occurred a few times. The rearrangement uses TRBV27 and TRBJ1-6; D call uncertain. Per the germline V gene, CDR1 is MNHEY and CDR2 is SMNVEV (reference sequence). V was trimmed by 5 bases and J by 7 bases, leaving 12 bases between them. The CDR3 totals 14 residues. The CDR3 sequence is CASSPEVSNSPLHF. CDR3 bases: TGTGCCAGCAGTCCCGAGGTGTCCAATTCACCCCTCCACTTT.

This chain joins TRBV27 and TRBJ2-1, with D unresolved. V was clipped by 5 bases and J by 8 bases, with 13 bases between them. Per germline, CDR1 MNHEY and CDR2 SMNVEV (reference sequence). The CDR3 is made up of 13 amino acids. The CDR3 reads CASSPGVAHEQFF. DNA of the CDR3: TGTGCCAGCAGTCCTGGCGTCGCCCATGAGCAGTTCTTC.

The rearrangement links TRBV19 to TRBJ1-1; TRBD1 aligns across 7 bases. With V trimmed by 5 bases and J by 7 bases, 7 bases remained unmatched. Germline V CDR1 and CDR2: LNHDA, SQIVND (reference sequence). The CDR3 is made up of 13 amino acids. The CDR3 region is CASSSYGTVEAFF. Here the CDR3 DNA reads TGTGCCAGTAGTTCGTACGGGACAGTTGAAGCTTTCTTT.

The CDR3 DNA follows: TGTGCCAGCTCACCACCAGGGCAGGGATATGAGCAGTTCTTC. It is translated as CASSPPGQGYEQFF. The chain carries TRBV18 and TRBJ2-1, with D perhaps TRBD1 (5 bases). Trimming cost V 0 bases and J 8 bases, with 11 bases left between them. Germline V lookup: CDR1 KGHSH, CDR2 LQKENI. This CDR3 region has 14 residues.

V and J are TRBV10-3 and TRBJ1-1, with 7 bases matching TRBD1. The CDR3 is made up of 14 amino acids. J lost 0 bases, V lost 6 bases, and 4 bases had no gene match. CDR1 and CDR2 (germline): ENHRY, SYGVKD. The CDR3 bases are TGTGCCATCAGACCGACAGGGTTGAACACTGAAGCTTTCTTT. It specifies CAIRPTGLNTEAFF.

The gene calls are TRBV4-1 and TRBJ1-1; TRBD1 is a possible D gene (5 bases). This CDR3 comprises 14 residues. Trimming took 1 base from V and 5 from J, leaving 11 bases between them. Germline CDR1 and CDR2: MGHRA and YSYEKL. The CDR3 is CASSQVRAGTEAFF. CDR3 sequence (DNA): TGCGCCAGCAGCCAAGTTAGGGCAGGGACTGAAGCTTTCTTT.

The chain uses TRBV4-2 and TRBJ2-7, with TRBD1 matching 11 bases. The CDR3 totals 17 residues. Germline values: CDR1 LGHNA, CDR2 YNFKEQ. The trim removed 4 bases at V and 5 bases at J, leaving 13 bases unmatched. The CDR3 protein is CASSLPAGGQGANEQYF. The CDR3 DNA reads TGTGCCAGCAGCCTCCCAGCCGGCGGACAGGGGGCAAACGAGCAGTACTTC.

The chain links TRBV7-9 to TRBJ1-2, with 7 bases aligning to TRBD1. The germline CDR1 and CDR2 sequences are SEHNR and FQNEAQ (reference sequence). The V and J ends lost 1 base and 6 bases, in that order; junction bases with no gene match: 5. The CDR3 covers 14 residues. The CDR3 reads CASSLEDRVDGYTF. In nucleotides, the CDR3 is TGTGCCAGCAGCTTAGAAGACAGGGTGGATGGCTACACCTTC.

The chain recombines TRBV9 with TRBJ1-3, with unresolved D. Trimming took 0 bases from V and 3 from J, leaving 10 bases between them. Germline assignment: CDR1 SGDLS and CDR2 YYNGEE. The CDR3 spans 15 residues. The CDR3 region has the DNA TGTGCCAGCAGCGTAGTGGGAGGCCTTGGAAACACCATATATTTT. Protein sequence: CASSVVGGLGNTIYF.

This chain connects TRBV27 to TRBJ2-2; possibly TRBD2 for D (6 bases). Germline V gene data show CDR1 as MNHEY and CDR2 as SMNVEV (reference sequence). V gave up 5 bases and J gave up 4 bases, with 11 bases separating them. The CDR3 runs 14 residues. The CDR3 coding sequence is TGTGCCAGCAGTCTTTCGGGAGTCACCGGGGAGCTGTTTTTT. Translated: CASSLSGVTGELFF.

The V and J genes are TRBV6-6 and TRBJ2-5, with 11 bases fitting TRBD1. The V segment lost 2 bases and the J segment 2 bases; nucleotides outside the gene matches: 4. The CDR3 is made up of 16 amino acids. Per germline, CDR1 MNHNY and CDR2 SVGAGI (reference sequence). The CDR3 spells CASSYPGQGEQETQYF. CDR3 nucleotide sequence: TGTGCCAGCAGTTACCCGGGACAGGGGGAACAAGAGACCCAGTACTTC.

The chain couples TRBV6-1 to TRBJ2-1; D tentatively fits TRBD1 or TRBD2 (5 bases each). The CDR3 contains 14 residues. Germline CDR1 reads MNHNS; CDR2 reads SASEGT. V was clipped by 6 bases and J by 6 bases, with 15 bases between them. This CDR3 is CASSATGTLNEQFF. Written as DNA, the CDR3 is TGTGCCAGCAGCGCCACCGGGACCCTCAATGAGCAGTTCTTC.

This clone showed up just a few times. The chain combines TRBV19 with TRBJ1-2; 8 bases agree with TRBD1. The CDR3 sequence is 14 residues long. Germline V CDR1 and CDR2: LNHDA, SQIVND (reference sequence). J gave up 5 bases and V 3 bases, and 5 bases lay outside the gene matches. CDR3 sequence: CASSIEWTGYGYTF. CDR3 coding DNA: TGTGCCAGTAGTATCGAGTGGACAGGGTATGGCTACACCTTC.

V usage is TRBV6-5 and J usage is TRBJ2-7; TRBD2 aligns across 7 bases. The CDR3 extends over 15 amino acids. The germline V gene has CDR1 MNHEY and CDR2 SVGAGI. Losses at the gene ends were 5 bases for V and 1 base for J; bases not matched to a gene: 8. This CDR3 is CASSAFGRGSYEQYF. In DNA form, the CDR3 reads TGTGCCAGCAGTGCCTTTGGGAGGGGATCCTACGAGCAGTACTTC.

This clone has a handful of counts. The V gene is TRBV2, the J gene TRBJ1-2, with D perhaps matching TRBD1 (5 bases). Germline assignment: CDR1 SNHLY and CDR2 FYNNEI. This CDR3 has 11 residues. Trimming took 7 bases from V and 12 from J, leaving 15 bases between them. Written as DNA, the CDR3 is TGTGCCAGCATGCGGGGGTTGGGGGACACCTTC. This sequence encodes CASMRGLGDTF. Variable domain in full (rest from reference TRBV2 and TRBJ1-2): EPEVTQTPSHQVTQMGQEVILRCVPISNHLYFYWYRQILGQKVEFLVSFYNNEISEKSEIFDDQFSVERPDGSNFTLKIRSTKLEDSAMYFCASMRGLGDTFGSGTRLTVV.

V gene TRBV7-9 combines with J gene TRBJ2-7; TRBD1 matches at 9 bases. Germline CDR1 is SEHNR and CDR2 is FQNEAQ (reference sequence). With V trimmed by 6 bases and J by 0 bases, 0 bases remained unmatched. This CDR3 spans 13 amino acids. The CDR3 region is CASRGQGSYEQYF. DNA for the CDR3: TGTGCCAGCAGGGGACAGGGCTCCTACGAGCAGTACTTC.

The genes are TRBV5-1 and TRBJ1-1, with TRBD1 as a possible D gene (5 bases). The CDR3 is 14 residues long. Trimming took 0 bases from V and 0 from J, leaving 6 bases between them. Germline V CDR1 and CDR2: SGHRS, YFSETQ. CDR3 nucleotide sequence: TGCGCCAGCAGCTTGGACAGGATGAACACTGAAGCTTTCTTT. Amino acid sequence: CASSLDRMNTEAFF.

The gene calls are TRBV13 and TRBJ1-1; no firm D call. The germline V gene has CDR1 PRHDT and CDR2 FYEKMQ (reference sequence). The germline V and J ends were trimmed by 5 bases and 8 bases, with 12 bases remaining between them. The CDR3 extends over 12 amino acids. CDR3 coding DNA: TGTGCCAGCAGCCACCCCGCCAGGGAAGCTTTCTTT. Amino acids: CASSHPAREAFF.

There are a few counts of this clone. The V gene is TRBV9, the J gene TRBJ2-1, with D perhaps matching TRBD1 (6 bases). V was trimmed by 0 bases and J by 2 bases, leaving 15 bases between them. The CDR3 is 17 residues long. Germline V gene lookup returns CDR1 SGDLS and CDR2 YYNGEE. CDR3 loop: CASSVATTGYTYNEQFF. The CDR3 coding sequence is TGTGCCAGCAGCGTAGCTACGACAGGTTACACCTACAATGAGCAGTTCTTC.

CDR3 sequence: CASSLDRGAANEKLFF. The CDR3 nucleotides are TGTGCCAGCAGTTTAGACAGGGGTGCAGCTAATGAAAAACTGTTTTTT. The chain couples TRBV27 to TRBJ1-4; 8 bases are shared with TRBD1. Germline CDR1 and CDR2: MNHEY and SMNVEV (reference sequence). There are 16 residues in the CDR3. The trim removed 2 bases at V and 3 bases at J, leaving 5 bases unmatched.